The 2 T cell receptor beta chains reported below all come from one sample, sequenced in a study of T cell responses to AZD1222 COVID-19 vaccine. TCRdb's copy holds only in-frame clones and misses some; the assay was immunoSEQ multiplex PCR. The data hold 150,000 to 200,000 clones, with 80% to 95% observed a single time. This material consisted of peripheral blood, taken on day 0 of AZD1222 vaccination. The receptors shown here come from an adult in good health.

The rearrangement joins TRBV5-5 to TRBJ2-1; 9 bases match TRBD1. CDR1 and CDR2 (germline): SGHKS, YYEKEE (reference sequence). Losses at the gene ends were 4 bases for V and 6 bases for J; bases not matched to a gene: 5. This CDR3 comprises 14 residues. The DNA for the CDR3 is TGTGCCAGCAGCCAAGGACAGGGGCGCAATGAGCAGTTCTTC. Its translation: CASSQGQGRNEQFF.

The genes are TRBV6-5 and TRBJ1-1; D is uncertain. The CDR3 is 13 residues long. Trimming removed 2 bases from V and 6 bases from J, with 10 bases in between. Germline-derived CDR1 and CDR2 are MNHEY and SVGAGI. CDR3 region: CASSYDRRAEAFF. CDR3 DNA: TGTGCCAGCAGTTACGATCGGAGAGCTGAAGCTTTCTTT.